This passage covers 17 T cell receptor beta chains from one sample sequenced in a study of cytomegalovirus exposure and HLA in healthy donors. PCR used 60 Vbeta primers and 13 Jbeta primers. TCRdb keeps only in-frame clones here, not all; method: immunoSEQ multiplex PCR. This sample carries around 130,000 clones, around 81% of them seen once, and the ten largest clones take 0.7%. The source material was PBMCs. The receptors originated from a man aged 18 to 29 in good health and CMV-seronegative.

The chain joins TRBV6-4 to TRBJ2-1, with 10 nucleotides matching TRBD2. Germline assignment: CDR1 MRHNA and CDR2 SNTAGT. J was trimmed by 8 bases and V by 6 bases; bases with no gene match: 10. The CDR3 covers 15 residues. In DNA, the CDR3 is TGTGCCAGCAGCCAAGAGAGCGGGGGGGTGGATGAGCAGTTCTTC. Translating gives CASSQESGGVDEQFF.

V and J are TRBV9 and TRBJ2-3; 7 nucleotides line up with TRBD1. CDR3 length equals 12 residues. V gave up 3 bases and J gave up 6 bases; unmatched junction bases: 1. Germline CDR1 SGDLS, CDR2 YYNGEE. This chain's CDR3 is CASSEGADTQYF. For the CDR3, the DNA is TGTGCCAGCAGCGAGGGGGCGGATACGCAGTATTTT.

The chain carries TRBV2 and TRBJ1-4; 10 nucleotides agree with TRBD1. The CDR3 is 15 amino acids. V shed 5 bases, J shed 8 bases, and the junction held 8 bases outside the gene matches. The germline gives CDR1 SNHLY, CDR2 FYNNEI. CDR3 DNA sequence: TGTGCCAGCAGTTACCGACAGGGGGCTCGAGAAAAACTGTTTTTT. Its protein product is CASSYRQGAREKLFF.

Concerning this clone: Compared with germline, one end of the junction differs, possibly owing to a read error. This chain uses TRBV7-7 with TRBJ1-1; 8 bases line up with TRBD1. The germline V gene encodes CDR1 SSHAT and CDR2 FNYEAQ (reference sequence). The CDR3 sequence is 13 residues long. The CDR3 DNA is TGTGCTAGCAGCTTAGACAGGGGCACTGAAGCTTTCTTT. Amino acid sequence: CASSLDRGTEAFF.

The chain uses TRBV4-3 and TRBJ1-2, with D unresolved. The germline V gene has CDR1 LGHNA and CDR2 YSLEER. This CDR3 region has 15 residues. Trimming removed 4 bases from V and 3 bases from J, with 15 bases in between. Written as DNA, the CDR3 is TGCGCCAGCAGCCCGTTTAGTTTTCTAGACTATGGCTACACCTTC. It translates to CASSPFSFLDYGYTF.

This sequence joins TRBV5-1 and TRBJ1-1; 7 bases map to TRBD1. The V and J ends lost 5 bases and 7 bases, in that order; junction bases with no gene match: 11. Germline loops: CDR1 SGHRS, CDR2 YFSETQ. The CDR3 contains 14 residues. CDR3 sequence reads: CASRTGQPKNEAFF. The CDR3 DNA follows: TGCGCCAGCAGGACGGGACAGCCCAAGAATGAAGCTTTCTTT. The entire variable domain, with the rest obtained from reference TRBV5-1 and TRBJ1-1, is as follows: KAGVTQTPRYLIKTRGQQVTLSCSPISGHRSVSWYQQTPGQGLQFLFEYFSETQRNKGNFPGRFSGRQFSNSRSEMNVSTLELGDSALYLCASRTGQPKNEAFFGQGTRLTVV.

This clone was detected only a few times. The chain combines TRBV27 with TRBJ2-4, with 8 bases matching TRBD1. Germline CDR1 reads MNHEY; CDR2 reads SMNVEV (reference sequence). CDR3 size: 15 residues. With 5 bases clipped from V and 0 bases from J, the junction kept 3 bases outside the gene matches. In DNA, the CDR3 is TGTGCCAGCAGTCAAGACAGGGGAGCCAAAAACATTCAGTACTTC. Its translation is CASSQDRGAKNIQYF.

The chain recombines TRBV9 with TRBJ1-1; 9 bases are a match to TRBD1. Looked up from germline, CDR1 is SGDLS and CDR2 is YYNGEE. The CDR3 has 14 residues. The junction had 1 base not matched to a gene; V was cut back by 0 bases and J by 4 bases. The CDR3 sequence is CASSVGTGVTEAFF. For the CDR3, the DNA is TGTGCCAGCAGCGTAGGGACAGGGGTCACTGAAGCTTTCTTT.

The chain employs TRBV29-1 and TRBJ2-1, with D perhaps matching TRBD1 (6 bases). The CDR3 covers 17 residues. Germline V gene lookup returns CDR1 SQVTM and CDR2 ANQGSEA. V lost 4 bases and J lost 4, with 23 bases in between. The CDR3 loop is CSVAGTGREGHYNEQFF. In DNA form, the CDR3 reads TGCAGCGTTGCGGGTACAGGGAGAGAAGGGCATTACAATGAGCAGTTCTTC.

The chain couples TRBV9 to TRBJ2-5; TRBD1 agrees at 8 bases. Looked up from germline, CDR1 is SGDLS and CDR2 is YYNGEE. Germline trimming cut 4 bases from V and 3 bases from J; bases unmatched to any gene: 5. This CDR3 has 14 amino acids. This CDR3 reads CASSKTGVEETQYF. DNA for the CDR3: TGTGCCAGCAGCAAGACAGGGGTGGAAGAGACCCAGTACTTC. Full variable domain (missing parts from reference TRBV9 and TRBJ2-5): DSGVTQTPKHLITATGQRVTLRCSPRSGDLSVYWYQQSLDQGLQFLIQYYNGEERAKGNILERFSAQQFPDLHSELNLSSLELGDSALYFCASSKTGVEETQYFGPGTRLLVL.

The chain carries TRBV14 and TRBJ1-2, with D unresolved. Trimming took 1 base from V and 4 from J, leaving 7 bases between them. CDR3 length equals 13 residues. In germline, CDR1 is SGHDN, CDR2 FVKESK. The CDR3 region has the DNA TGTGCCAGCAGCCAAGTCCGGTTCTATGGCTACACCTTC. Translation: CASSQVRFYGYTF.

This chain joins TRBV19 and TRBJ1-2, with a tentative D call TRBD1 (5 bases). The CDR3 spans 15 residues. V was shortened by 3 bases and J by 8 bases, with 19 bases between the two germline ends. Germline assignment: CDR1 LNHDA and CDR2 SQIVND (reference sequence). In DNA, the CDR3 is TGTGCCAGTAGTATCATAGGGGCGCAGGCGAACGGCTACACCTTC. Amino acids: CASSIIGAQANGYTF.

The chain carries TRBV18 and TRBJ2-1, with 7 bases fitting TRBD1. The CDR3 length is 14 residues. CDR1 is KGHSH and CDR2 is LQKENI in the germline V gene. The V gene end was trimmed by 3 bases and the J gene end by 6 bases; junction bases not matched to a gene: 5. DNA of the CDR3: TGTGCCAGCTCACCGTCTAGACAGGGCAATGAGCAGTTCTTC. Translated: CASSPSRQGNEQFF.

V is TRBV28 and J is TRBJ2-5; TRBD2 matches at 8 bases. The CDR3 is 13 residues long. Germline-derived CDR1 and CDR2 are MDHEN and SYDVKM. Trimming at V came to 5 bases and at J to 6 bases, leaving 5 bases not matched to a gene. Here the CDR3 DNA reads TGTGCCAGCAGTGCAGGCGGGGGGCAGACCCAGTACTTC. It yields the protein CASSAGGGQTQYF.

The CDR3 nucleotides read TGTGCCAGCAGTTTTAAAGGGGGTAGTCAGCCCCAGCATTTT. Protein: CASSFKGGSQPQHF. The rearrangement uses TRBV6-6 and TRBJ1-5; D perhaps matches TRBD1 (6 bases). The CDR3 loop spans 14 amino acids. V dropped 4 bases and J dropped 6 bases, with 13 bases sitting between them. Germline V gene data show CDR1 as MNHNY and CDR2 as SVGAGI (reference sequence).

V and J are TRBV6-1 and TRBJ2-3; 7 bases agree with TRBD1. Germline V gene lookup returns CDR1 MNHNS and CDR2 SASEGT. This CDR3 spans 15 amino acids. J gave up 4 bases and V 3 bases, and 7 bases lay outside the gene matches. CDR3 DNA sequence: TGTGCCAGCAGTGACATGCGACAGGGATCAGATACGCAGTATTTT. Its translation: CASSDMRQGSDTQYF.

This sequence joins TRBV2 and TRBJ2-5; the D gene is possibly TRBD1 (5 bases). Trimming took off 7 bases at V and 6 bases at J, with 21 bases between the two ends. The CDR3 extends over 15 amino acids. Germline CDR1 is SNHLY and CDR2 is FYNNEI. The DNA of the CDR3 is TGTGCCAGCAACCAAAGGGGCAAAACAATGCAGACCCAGTACTTC. Translation: CASNQRGKTMQTQYF.